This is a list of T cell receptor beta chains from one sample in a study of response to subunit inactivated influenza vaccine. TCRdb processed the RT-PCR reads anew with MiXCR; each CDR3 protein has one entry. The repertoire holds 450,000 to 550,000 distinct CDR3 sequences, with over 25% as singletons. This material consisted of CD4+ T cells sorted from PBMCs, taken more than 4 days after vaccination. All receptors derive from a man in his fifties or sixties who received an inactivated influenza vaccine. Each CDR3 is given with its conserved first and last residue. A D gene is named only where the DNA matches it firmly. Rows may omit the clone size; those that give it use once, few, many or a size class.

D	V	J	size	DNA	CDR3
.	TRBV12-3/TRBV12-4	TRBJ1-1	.	TGTGCCAGCAGTTTAGGGGCAGGGAAGGCTGAAGCTTTCTTT	CASSLGAGKAEAFF
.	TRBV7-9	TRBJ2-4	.	TGTGCCAGCAGCAAGGACAGATTAACTCAGTACTTC	CASSKDRLTQYF
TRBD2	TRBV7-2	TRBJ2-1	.	TGTGCCAGCAGCTTAATCCAGCGGGGGGGGAATGAGCAGTTCTTC	CASSLIQRGGNEQFF
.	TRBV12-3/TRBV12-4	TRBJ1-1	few	TGTGCCAGCAGTCATTGGGGGGTGGGCACTGAAGCTTTCTTT	CASSHWGVGTEAFF
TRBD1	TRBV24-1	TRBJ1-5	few	TGTGCCACCAGTGATTCTGCTGGGACAGATAGCAATCAGCCCCAGCATTTT	CATSDSAGTDSNQPQHF
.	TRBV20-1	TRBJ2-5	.	TGCAGTGCTAGGCTGCTACTTGGACCGACACAAGAGACCCAGTACTTC	CSARLLLGPTQETQYF
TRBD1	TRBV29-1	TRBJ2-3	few	TGCAGCGTTGCGAGGGGGCCGAGCACAGATACGCAGTATTTT	CSVARGPSTDTQYF
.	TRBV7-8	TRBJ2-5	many	TGTGCCAGCAGTCGGGGACGGGGGCAAGAGACCCAGTACTTC	CASSRGRGQETQYF
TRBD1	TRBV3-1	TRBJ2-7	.	TGTGCCAGCAGCCAAGATATAACAGGGGCGGACGAGCAGTACTTC	CASSQDITGADEQYF
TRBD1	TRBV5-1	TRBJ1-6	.	TGCGCCAGCAGCGACAGGGTTGGAGATAATTCACCCCTCCACTTT	CASSDRVGDNSPLHF
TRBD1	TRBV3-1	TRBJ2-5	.	TGTGCCAGCAGCCCACGCCCAGGGACAGGAGACCAAGAGACCCAGTACTTC	CASSPRPGTGDQETQYF
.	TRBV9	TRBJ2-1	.	TGTGCCAGCAGCGCCTCTTTTGTGGCCAATGAGCAGTTCTTC	CASSASFVANEQFF
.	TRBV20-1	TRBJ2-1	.	TGCAGTGCTAGAACCGGGACGCGACATGAGCAGTTCTTC	CSARTGTRHEQFF
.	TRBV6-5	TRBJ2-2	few	TGTGCCAGCAGTTCGGCCGGGGGAACCGGGGAGCTGTTTTTT	CASSSAGGTGELFF
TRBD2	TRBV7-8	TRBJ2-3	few	TGTGCCAGCAGCTTAGCAGGGAGTCCTAGCGGGGGGCCGTTCACAGATACGCAGTATTTT	CASSLAGSPSGGPFTDTQYF
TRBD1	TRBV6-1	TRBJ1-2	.	TGTGCCAGCAGAAAGACAGGGGAAAATGGCTACACCTTC	CASRKTGENGYTF
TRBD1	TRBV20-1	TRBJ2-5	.	TGCAGTGTTTCGGGACAGGGGGCGAAGGAGACCCAGTACTTC	CSVSGQGAKETQYF
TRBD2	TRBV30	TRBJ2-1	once	TGTGCCTGGGAAGCGGGAGGGAGCTCCTACAATGAGCAGTTCTTC	CAWEAGGSSYNEQFF
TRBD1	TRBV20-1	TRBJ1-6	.	TGCAGTGCTAGCCTTGGACAGGGGGCTACACCCCTCCACTTT	CSASLGQGATPLHF
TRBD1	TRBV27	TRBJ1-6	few	TGTGCCAGCAGTTTTCAGACGACAGGGGCGTTATATAATTCACCCCTCCACTTT	CASSFQTTGALYNSPLHF